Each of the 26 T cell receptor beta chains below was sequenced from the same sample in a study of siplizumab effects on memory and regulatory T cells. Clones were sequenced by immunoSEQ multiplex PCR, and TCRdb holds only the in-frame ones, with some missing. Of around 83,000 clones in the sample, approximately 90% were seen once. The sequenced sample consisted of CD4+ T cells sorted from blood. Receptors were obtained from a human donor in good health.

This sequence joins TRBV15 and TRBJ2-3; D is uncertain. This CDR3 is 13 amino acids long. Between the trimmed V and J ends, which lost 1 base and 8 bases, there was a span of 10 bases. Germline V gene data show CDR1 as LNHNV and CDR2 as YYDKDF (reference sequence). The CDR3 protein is CATSRGVGGTQYF. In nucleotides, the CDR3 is TGTGCCACCAGCAGAGGGGTAGGTGGTACGCAGTATTTT. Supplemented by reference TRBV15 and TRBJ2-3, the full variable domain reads DAMVIQNPRYQVTQFGKPVTLSCSQTLNHNVMYWYQQKSSQAPKLLFHYYDKDFNNEADTPDNFQSRRPNTSFCFLDIRSPGLGDTAMYLCATSRGVGGTQYFGPGTRLTVL.

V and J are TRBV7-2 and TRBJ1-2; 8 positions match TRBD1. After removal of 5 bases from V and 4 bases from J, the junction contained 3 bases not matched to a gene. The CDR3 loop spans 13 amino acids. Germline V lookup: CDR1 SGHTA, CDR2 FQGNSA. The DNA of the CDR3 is TGTGCCAGCAGCCCTGGGACAGGCTATGGCTACACCTTC. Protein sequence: CASSPGTGYGYTF. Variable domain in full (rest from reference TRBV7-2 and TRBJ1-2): GAGVSQSPSNKVTEKGKDVELRCDPISGHTALYWYRQSLGQGLEFLIYFQGNSAPDKSGLPSDRFSAERTGGSVSTLTIQRTQQEDSAVYLCASSPGTGYGYTFGSGTRLTVV.

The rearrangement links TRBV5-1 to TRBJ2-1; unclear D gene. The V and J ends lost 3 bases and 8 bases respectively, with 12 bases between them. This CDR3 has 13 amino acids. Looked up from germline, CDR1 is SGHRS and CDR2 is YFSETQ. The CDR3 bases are TGCGCCAGCAGCTGGGCCCTCAGCGATGAGCAGTTCTTC. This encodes CASSWALSDEQFF.

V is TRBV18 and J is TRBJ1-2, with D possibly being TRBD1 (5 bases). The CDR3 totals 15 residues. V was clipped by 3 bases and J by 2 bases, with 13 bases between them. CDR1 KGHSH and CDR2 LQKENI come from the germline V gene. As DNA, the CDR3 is TGTGCCAGCTCACCTCCCCCGGGGACCAACTATGGCTACACCTTC. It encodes CASSPPPGTNYGYTF.

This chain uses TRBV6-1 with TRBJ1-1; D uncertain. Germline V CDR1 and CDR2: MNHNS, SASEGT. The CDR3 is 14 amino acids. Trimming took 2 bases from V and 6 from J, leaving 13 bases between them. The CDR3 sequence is CASSENISPPEAFF. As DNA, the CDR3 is TGTGCCAGCAGTGAAAACATATCCCCACCTGAAGCTTTCTTT.

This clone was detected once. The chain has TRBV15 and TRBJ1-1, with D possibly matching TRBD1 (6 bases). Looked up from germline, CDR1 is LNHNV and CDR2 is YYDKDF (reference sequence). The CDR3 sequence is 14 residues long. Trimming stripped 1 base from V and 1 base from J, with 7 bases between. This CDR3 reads CATSRVTGNTEAFF. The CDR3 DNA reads TGTGCCACCAGCAGAGTGACAGGGAACACTGAAGCTTTCTTT.

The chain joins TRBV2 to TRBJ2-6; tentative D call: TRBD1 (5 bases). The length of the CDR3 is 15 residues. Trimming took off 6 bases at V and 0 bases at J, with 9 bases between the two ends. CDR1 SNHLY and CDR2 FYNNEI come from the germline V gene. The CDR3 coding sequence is TGTGCCAGCAGAACTGACAGCTCTGGGGCCAACGTCCTGACTTTC. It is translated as CASRTDSSGANVLTF.

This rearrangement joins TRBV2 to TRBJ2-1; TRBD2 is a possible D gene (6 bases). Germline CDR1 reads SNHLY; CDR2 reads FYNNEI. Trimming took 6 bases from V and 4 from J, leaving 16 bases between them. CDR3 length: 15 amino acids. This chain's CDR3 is CASRRERESYNEQFF. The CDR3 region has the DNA TGTGCCAGCAGGCGGGAACGGGAGAGTTACAATGAGCAGTTCTTC.

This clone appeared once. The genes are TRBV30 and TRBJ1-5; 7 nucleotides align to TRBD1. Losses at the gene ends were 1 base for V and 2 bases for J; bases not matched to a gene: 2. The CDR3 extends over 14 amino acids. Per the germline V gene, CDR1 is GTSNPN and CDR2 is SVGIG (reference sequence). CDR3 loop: CAWSADRGNQPQHF. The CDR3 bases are TGTGCCTGGAGTGCCGACAGGGGCAATCAGCCCCAGCATTTT.

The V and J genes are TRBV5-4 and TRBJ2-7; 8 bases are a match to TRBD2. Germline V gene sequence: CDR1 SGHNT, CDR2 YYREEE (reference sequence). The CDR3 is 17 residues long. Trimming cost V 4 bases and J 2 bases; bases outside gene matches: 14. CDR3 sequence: CASSPRGGSGITYEQYF. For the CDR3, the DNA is TGTGCCAGCAGCCCCAGGGGTGGTAGCGGGATCACCTACGAGCAGTACTTC.

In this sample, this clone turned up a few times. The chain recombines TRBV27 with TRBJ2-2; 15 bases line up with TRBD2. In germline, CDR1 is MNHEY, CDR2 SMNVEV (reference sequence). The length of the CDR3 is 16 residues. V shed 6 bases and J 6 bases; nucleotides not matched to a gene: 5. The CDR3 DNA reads TGTGCCAGCAGGGGACTAGCGGGAGGAAACTCCGGGGAGCTGTTTTTT. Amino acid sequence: CASRGLAGGNSGELFF.

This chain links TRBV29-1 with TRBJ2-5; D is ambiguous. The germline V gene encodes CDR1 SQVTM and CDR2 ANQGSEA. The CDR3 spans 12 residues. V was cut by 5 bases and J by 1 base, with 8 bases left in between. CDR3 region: CSVNLVQETQYF. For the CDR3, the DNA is TGCAGCGTTAATCTAGTCCAAGAGACCCAGTACTTC.

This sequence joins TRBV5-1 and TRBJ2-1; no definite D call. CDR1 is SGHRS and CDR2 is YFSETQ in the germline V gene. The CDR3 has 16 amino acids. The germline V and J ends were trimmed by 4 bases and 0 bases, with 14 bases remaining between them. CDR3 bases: TGCGCCAGCAGCCTGACGGCTCACAGCTCCTACAATGAGCAGTTCTTC. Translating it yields CASSLTAHSSYNEQFF.

CDR3 in DNA: TGTGCCAGCAGTTTAGGCAGGGGGTACGGTGAGGGGACCCAGTACTTC. Translation: CASSLGRGYGEGTQYF. The V call is TRBV28, the J call TRBJ2-5; 7 positions match TRBD1. Trimming at V came to 2 bases and at J to 7 bases, leaving 13 bases not matched to a gene. The CDR3 spans 16 residues. Germline lookup yields CDR1 MDHEN and CDR2 SYDVKM.

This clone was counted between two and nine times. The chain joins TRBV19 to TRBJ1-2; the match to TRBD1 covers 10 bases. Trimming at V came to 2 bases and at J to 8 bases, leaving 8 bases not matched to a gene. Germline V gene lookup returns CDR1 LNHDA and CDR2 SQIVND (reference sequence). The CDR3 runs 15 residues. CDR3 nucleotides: TGTGCCAGTAGTATAATAGGGACAGGGGATGGCGGCTACACCTTC. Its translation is CASSIIGTGDGGYTF.

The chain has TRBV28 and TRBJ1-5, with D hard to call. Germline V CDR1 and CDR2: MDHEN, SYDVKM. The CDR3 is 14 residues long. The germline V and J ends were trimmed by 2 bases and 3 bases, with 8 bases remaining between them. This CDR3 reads CASSLGQVNQPQHF. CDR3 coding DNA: TGTGCCAGCAGTTTAGGTCAGGTCAATCAGCCCCAGCATTTT.

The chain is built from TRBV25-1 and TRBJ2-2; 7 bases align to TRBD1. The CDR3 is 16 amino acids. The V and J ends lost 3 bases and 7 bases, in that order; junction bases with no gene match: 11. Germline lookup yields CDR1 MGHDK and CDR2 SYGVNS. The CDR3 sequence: CASSDKRQGQGGELFF. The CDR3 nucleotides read TGTGCCAGCAGTGATAAGAGACAGGGCCAAGGCGGGGAGCTGTTTTTT.

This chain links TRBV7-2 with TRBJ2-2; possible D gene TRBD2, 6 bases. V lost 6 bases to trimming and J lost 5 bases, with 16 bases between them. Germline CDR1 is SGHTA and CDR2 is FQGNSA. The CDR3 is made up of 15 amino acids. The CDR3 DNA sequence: TGTGCCAGCAGGTGGGGGACTGGAGGGACCGGGGAGCTGTTTTTT. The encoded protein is CASRWGTGGTGELFF.

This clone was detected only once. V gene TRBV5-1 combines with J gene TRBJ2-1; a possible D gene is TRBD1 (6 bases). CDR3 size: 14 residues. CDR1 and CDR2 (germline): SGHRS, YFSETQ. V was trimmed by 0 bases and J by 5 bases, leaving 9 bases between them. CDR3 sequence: CASSLVQGHNEQFF. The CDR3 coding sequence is TGCGCCAGCAGCTTGGTGCAGGGGCACAATGAGCAGTTCTTC.

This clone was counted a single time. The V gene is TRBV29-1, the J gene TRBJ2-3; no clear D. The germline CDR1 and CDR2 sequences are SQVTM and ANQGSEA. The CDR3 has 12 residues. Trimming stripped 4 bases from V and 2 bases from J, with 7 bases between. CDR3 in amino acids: CSVGRHTDTQYF. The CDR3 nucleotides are TGCAGCGTTGGAAGGCACACAGATACGCAGTATTTT.

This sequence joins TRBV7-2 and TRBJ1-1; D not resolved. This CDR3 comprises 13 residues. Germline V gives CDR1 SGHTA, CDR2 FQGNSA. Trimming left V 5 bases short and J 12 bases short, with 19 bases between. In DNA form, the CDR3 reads TGTGCCAGCAGCCCCGCGGTAGGGAGGGCGTCTTTCTTT. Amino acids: CASSPAVGRASFF.

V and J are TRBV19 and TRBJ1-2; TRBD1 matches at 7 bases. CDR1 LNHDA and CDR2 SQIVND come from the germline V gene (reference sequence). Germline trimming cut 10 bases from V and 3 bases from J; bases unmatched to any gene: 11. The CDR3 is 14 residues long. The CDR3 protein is CATRARGQDYGYTF. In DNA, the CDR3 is TGTGCCACCCGAGCAAGGGGGCAGGACTATGGCTACACCTTC.

This CDR3 reads CASTDSLNQPQHF. In DNA, the CDR3 is TGTGCCAGCACCGACAGTTTAAATCAGCCCCAGCATTTT. The rearrangement uses TRBV6-1 and TRBJ1-5; possibly TRBD1 for D (5 bases). The CDR3 length is 13 residues. Germline loops: CDR1 MNHNS, CDR2 SASEGT. Trimming took 7 bases from V and 4 from J, leaving 11 bases between them.

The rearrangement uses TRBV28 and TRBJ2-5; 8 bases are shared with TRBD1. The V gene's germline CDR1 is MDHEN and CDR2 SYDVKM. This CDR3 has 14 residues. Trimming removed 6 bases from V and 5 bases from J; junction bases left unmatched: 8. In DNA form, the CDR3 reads TGTGCCAGCAGGCCCAGGGGGCTGAGGGAGACCCAGTACTTC. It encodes CASRPRGLRETQYF.

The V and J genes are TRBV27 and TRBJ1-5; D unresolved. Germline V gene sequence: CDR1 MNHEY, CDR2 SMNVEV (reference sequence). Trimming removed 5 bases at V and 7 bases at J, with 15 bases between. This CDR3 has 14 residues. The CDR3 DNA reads TGTGCCAGCAGTCCCACCCCCCTCGGACAGCCCCAGCATTTT. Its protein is CASSPTPLGQPQHF.

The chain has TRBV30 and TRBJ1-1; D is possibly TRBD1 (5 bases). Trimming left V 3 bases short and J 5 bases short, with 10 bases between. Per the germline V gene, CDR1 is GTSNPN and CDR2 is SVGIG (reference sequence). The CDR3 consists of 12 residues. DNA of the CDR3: TGTGCCTGGAGCAGGGTAGGGACTGAAGCTTTCTTT. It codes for CAWSRVGTEAFF.